One sample yielded the 12 T cell receptor beta chains listed below, sequenced in a study of response to subunit inactivated influenza vaccine. TCRdb re-derived calls from the RT-PCR reads in MiXCR, one entry per CDR3 protein. The table records fewer than 250,000 distinct CDR3 sequences, roughly 14% of them present only once. The source was CD8+ T cells sorted from PBMCs, collected roughly 5 days after vaccination. These receptors all come from a man in his fifties who received an inactivated influenza vaccine.

The V call is TRBV20-1, the J call TRBJ2-7; 7 bases map to TRBD1. The germline gives CDR1 DFQATT, CDR2 SNEGSKA (reference sequence). J was trimmed by 0 bases and V by 6 bases; bases with no gene match: 11. The length of the CDR3 is 15 residues. The CDR3, as DNA: TGCAGTGCCCACCCGAAACAGGGGCTCTCCTACGAGCAGTACTTC. Protein: CSAHPKQGLSYEQYF.

This clonotype has only a few counts. The chain links TRBV3-1 to TRBJ2-2; D perhaps matches TRBD2 (6 bases). Trimming cost V 5 bases and J 7 bases, with 17 bases left between them. The CDR3 runs 15 residues. CDR1 and CDR2 from the germline V gene are LGHDT and YNNKEL (reference sequence). The CDR3 nucleotides read TGTGCCAGCAGCAATCCTCGGGAGAAAAGCGGGGAGCTGTTTTTT. It codes for CASSNPREKSGELFF. Variable domain in full (rest from reference TRBV3-1 and TRBJ2-2): DTAVSQTPKYLVTQMGNDKSIKCEQNLGHDTMYWYKQDSKKFLKIMFSYNNKELIINETVPNRFSPKSPDKAHLNLHINSLELGDSAVYFCASSNPREKSGELFFGEGSRLTVL.

This clonotype has only a few counts. The chain carries TRBV12-3 or TRBV12-4 and TRBJ2-7; perhaps TRBD2 as D (6 bases). The V end lost 1 base, the J end lost 1 base, and 11 bases lay between the germline ends. The CDR3 runs to 15 residues. The CDR3 DNA reads TGTGCCAGCAGTTTAGTAGCGGCGACTTCCTACGAGCAGTACTTC. It translates to CASSLVAATSYEQYF.

The chain uses TRBV12-3 or TRBV12-4 and TRBJ1-1, with D possibly being TRBD1 (5 bases). There are 12 residues in the CDR3. With 3 bases removed from V and 8 bases from J, the gap between germline ends came to 10 bases. CDR3 sequence: CASSFGWTEAFF. CDR3 coding DNA: TGTGCCAGCAGTTTCGGATGGACAGAAGCTTTCTTT.

The table lists this clonotype with a few counts. The V gene is TRBV12-3 or TRBV12-4, the J gene TRBJ1-2; tentatively, D is TRBD1 (5 bases). The CDR3 runs 13 residues. The germline V and J ends were trimmed by 7 bases and 3 bases, with 12 bases remaining between them. CDR3 in DNA: TGTGCCAGCATGGGGGGAGGATACTATGGCTACACCTTC. As protein: CASMGGGYYGYTF.

This chain links TRBV7-9 with TRBJ2-2; D gene ambiguous. Per germline, CDR1 SEHNR and CDR2 FQNEAQ (reference sequence). The germline V and J ends were trimmed by 5 bases and 5 bases, with 9 bases remaining between them. There are 13 residues in the CDR3. The CDR3 sequence: CASSVDSTGELFF. The DNA for the CDR3 is TGTGCCAGCAGCGTCGACTCTACCGGGGAGCTGTTTTTT.

The rearrangement links TRBV11-2 to TRBJ1-1, with a possible D match to TRBD1 (6 bases). V was shortened by 3 bases and J by 5 bases, with 16 bases between the two germline ends. The CDR3 spans 15 residues. The germline CDR1 and CDR2 sequences are SGHAT and FQNNGV. CDR3 region: CASSFLGGRGTEAFF. The CDR3 DNA follows: TGTGCCAGCAGCTTCCTGGGGGGGCGAGGGACTGAAGCTTTCTTT.

This clonotype has just a few counts. This sequence joins TRBV15 and TRBJ2-5, with no clear D. The CDR3 spans 17 residues. Germline V gene lookup returns CDR1 LNHNV and CDR2 YYDKDF (reference sequence). Trimming shortened V by 3 bases and J by 5 bases, and 22 bases separated the two germline ends. The CDR3 DNA follows: TGTGCCACCAGCAGGGCCAAGGGAATCTACAGATTTGAGACCCAGTACTTC. This gives the protein CATSRAKGIYRFETQYF. The entire variable domain, with the rest obtained from reference TRBV15 and TRBJ2-5, is as follows: DAMVIQNPRYQVTQFGKPVTLSCSQTLNHNVMYWYQQKSSQAPKLLFHYYDKDFNNEADTPDNFQSRRPNTSFCFLDIRSPGLGDTAMYLCATSRAKGIYRFETQYFGPGTRLLVL.

This chain connects TRBV28 to TRBJ2-7; TRBD2 matches at 10 bases. Germline CDR1 MDHEN, CDR2 SYDVKM. The CDR3 is made up of 13 amino acids. After removal of 8 bases from V and 5 bases from J, the junction contained 6 bases not matched to a gene. In DNA form, the CDR3 reads TGTGCCAGCCGCACTAGCGGGACAGACGAGCAGTACTTC. It yields the protein CASRTSGTDEQYF.

This clonotype came up many times. V gene TRBV28 combines with J gene TRBJ2-7; D call uncertain. The germline V gene has CDR1 MDHEN and CDR2 SYDVKM. Trimming pared 6 bases from V and 6 bases from J, leaving 6 bases between. The CDR3 sequence is 10 residues long. The CDR3 sequence: CASRGTEQYF. The CDR3 DNA is TGTGCCAGCAGGGGTACCGAGCAGTACTTC.

This clonotype turned up a few times. The rearrangement links TRBV11-2 to TRBJ1-1; tentatively, D is TRBD1 (5 bases). CDR3 length: 14 amino acids. CDR1 and CDR2 (germline): SGHAT, FQNNGV. V was cut by 0 bases and J by 4 bases, with 9 bases left in between. CDR3 in amino acids: CASSLDGAGTEAFF. The CDR3 DNA sequence: TGTGCCAGCAGCTTAGATGGGGCGGGCACTGAAGCTTTCTTT.

This clonotype has only a few counts. The rearrangement joins TRBV7-2 to TRBJ2-1; D not certain. This CDR3 comprises 15 residues. CDR1 and CDR2 (germline): SGHTA, FQGNSA. Trimming stripped 7 bases from V and 5 bases from J, with 18 bases between. The CDR3, as DNA: TGTGCCAGCACCCCCTGGGTGGGGATGCACAATGAGCAGTTCTTC. Protein: CASTPWVGMHNEQFF.